Shown below are 29 T cell receptor beta chains from a single sample sequenced in a study of sequential checkpoint blockade in melanoma. Stated treatment: randomized to nivolumab then ipilimumab (arm A) or the reverse (arm B). Profiling relied on immunoSEQ multiplex PCR, and the TCRdb table lists in-frame clones only, not all of them. The sample carries about 21,000 clones, under 30% recorded once. The source was tumor tissue (inferred from file names), collected from a patient given nivolumab and ipilimumab in sequence. Receptor source: a human donor with melanoma.

The genes are TRBV25-1 and TRBJ2-2; a possible D gene is TRBD1 (6 bases). Trimming took 9 bases from V and 1 from J, leaving 12 bases between them. The CDR3 runs 14 residues. Germline V gene data show CDR1 as MGHDK and CDR2 as SYGVNS. CDR3 sequence reads: CASTRGVNTGELFF. CDR3 bases: TGTGCCAGTACCAGGGGCGTGAACACCGGGGAGCTGTTTTTT.

By share, this clone ranks as medium-sized. The CDR3 DNA reads TGTGCCAGCAGTTCCCCGAGCGGGAGATCCTACAATGAGCAGTTCTTC. Amino acids: CASSSPSGRSYNEQFF. The chain has TRBV6-8 and TRBJ2-1; 8 nucleotides line up with TRBD2. Germline V gene data show CDR1 as MNHGY and CDR2 as SAAAGT. The ends lost 4 bases at V and 1 base at J; junction bases unmatched: 6. The CDR3 loop spans 16 amino acids.

V is TRBV18 and J is TRBJ1-3, with D possibly being TRBD1 (5 bases). Trimming stripped 2 bases from V and 1 base from J, with 9 bases between. This CDR3 has 15 residues. The V gene's germline CDR1 is KGHSH and CDR2 LQKENI. CDR3 in DNA: TGTGCCAGCTCACCAGGTGGGGCTTCTGGAAACACCATATATTTT. Translation: CASSPGGASGNTIYF.

The chain is built from TRBV19 and TRBJ2-3; 12 bases map to TRBD1. The V gene end was trimmed by 6 bases and the J gene end by 3 bases; junction bases not matched to a gene: 4. CDR1 and CDR2 (germline): LNHDA, SQIVND (reference sequence). The CDR3 contains 15 residues. The CDR3 loop reads CASRRDRGQTDTQYF. CDR3 bases: TGTGCCAGTAGAAGGGACAGGGGGCAAACAGATACGCAGTATTTT.

The chain carries TRBV30 and TRBJ2-7, with 7 bases lining up with TRBD1. The CDR3 extends over 12 amino acids. CDR1 and CDR2 (germline): GTSNPN, SVGIG (reference sequence). V shed 1 base, J shed 5 bases, and the junction held 2 bases outside the gene matches. The CDR3 loop reads CAWSGQGNEQYF. Here the CDR3 DNA reads TGTGCCTGGAGTGGACAGGGTAACGAGCAGTACTTC. Complete variable domain (other parts from reference TRBV30 and TRBJ2-7): SQTIHQWPATLVQPVGSPLSLECTVEGTSNPNLYWYRQAAGRGLQLLFYSVGIGQISSEVPQNLSASRPQDRQFILSSKKLLLSDSGFYLCAWSGQGNEQYFGPGTRLTVT.

This rearrangement joins TRBV28 to TRBJ2-1; the match to TRBD2 covers 9 bases. Trimming cost V 5 bases and J 0 bases; bases outside gene matches: 5. Germline assignment: CDR1 MDHEN and CDR2 SYDVKM. The CDR3 is made up of 16 amino acids. This CDR3 reads CASSGASGASYNEQFF. CDR3 nucleotides: TGTGCCAGCAGTGGAGCTAGCGGGGCCTCCTACAATGAGCAGTTCTTC.

This clone appeared a few times. The V call is TRBV28, the J call TRBJ2-3; the D is unclear. This CDR3 comprises 13 residues. Looked up from germline, CDR1 is MDHEN and CDR2 is SYDVKM. Trimming removed 1 base at V and 1 base at J, with 3 bases between. The CDR3 nucleotides are TGTGCCAGCAGTTTATTTGGCACAGATACGCAGTATTTT. Encoded protein: CASSLFGTDTQYF.

This clone was picked up a small number of times. The V call is TRBV4-3, the J call TRBJ1-1; maybe TRBD1 (6 bases). Trimming removed 4 bases from V and 0 bases from J, with 9 bases in between. The CDR3 spans 14 residues. Germline lookup yields CDR1 LGHNA and CDR2 YSLEER. The DNA of the CDR3 is TGCGCCAGCAGCCCGGGACATCTGAACACTGAAGCTTTCTTT. Protein product: CASSPGHLNTEAFF.

This chain joins TRBV5-1 and TRBJ1-4, with TRBD1 identical over 7 bases. The CDR3 sequence is 18 residues long. The junction had 12 bases not matched to a gene; V was cut back by 4 bases and J by 0 bases. CDR1 and CDR2 (germline): SGHRS, YFSETQ. The CDR3 region has the DNA TGCGCCAGCAGCCCATCTGCCGGGACAGCTGCAACTAATGAAAAACTGTTTTTT. It yields the protein CASSPSAGTAATNEKLFF.

This clone counts as medium-sized. The chain joins TRBV6-8 to TRBJ1-5; D not certain. V was trimmed by 2 bases and J by 4 bases, leaving 6 bases between them. The length of the CDR3 is 13 residues. CDR1 and CDR2 from the germline V gene are MNHGY and SAAAGT. The CDR3 region is CASSYGENQPQHF. CDR3 bases: TGTGCCAGCAGTTACGGAGAGAATCAGCCCCAGCATTTT.

This clone appeared once. V gene TRBV28 combines with J gene TRBJ2-7; D not certain. Trimming pared 6 bases from V and 4 bases from J, leaving 16 bases between. From germline, CDR1 is MDHEN and CDR2 SYDVKM. CDR3 length equals 14 residues. CDR3 bases: TGTGCCAGCAGCCGGACGGTGAAAGGGTACGAGCAGTACTTC. Translated, it gives CASSRTVKGYEQYF.

There are a few counts of this clone. The chain joins TRBV6-8 to TRBJ2-7; 12 bases map to TRBD2. This CDR3 region has 17 residues. CDR1 and CDR2 (germline): MNHGY, SAAAGT. The junction had 6 bases not matched to a gene; V was cut back by 0 bases and J by 3 bases. Here the CDR3 DNA reads TGTGCCAGCAGTTACTCGCTAGCGGGGGGGCCTGACTACGAGCAGTACTTC. Protein: CASSYSLAGGPDYEQYF.

V gene TRBV28 combines with J gene TRBJ2-7; D uncertain. The CDR3 runs 14 residues. Germline loops: CDR1 MDHEN, CDR2 SYDVKM. Trimming stripped 2 bases from V and 3 bases from J, with 11 bases between. CDR3: CASSLPPRNYEQYF. Here the CDR3 DNA reads TGTGCCAGCAGTTTACCCCCCCGAAACTACGAGCAGTACTTC.

V usage is TRBV6-8 and J usage is TRBJ2-4; no reliable D call. Looked up from germline, CDR1 is MNHGY and CDR2 is SAAAGT. The V and J ends lost 6 bases and 4 bases respectively, with 13 bases between them. The CDR3 spans 14 residues. CDR3 amino acids: CASSPGFGKNIQYF. CDR3 nucleotides: TGTGCCAGCAGCCCCGGGTTTGGGAAAAACATTCAGTACTTC.

In this sample, this clone turned up a few times. The chain employs TRBV11-3 and TRBJ1-2; 10 bases are a match to TRBD1. CDR1 SGHNT and CDR2 YENEEA come from the germline V gene. V lost 5 bases and J lost 4; bases outside the gene matches: 13. The CDR3 covers 17 residues. The chain's CDR3 is CASSTRGGTGESYGYTF. The DNA of the CDR3 is TGTGCCAGCAGCACACGAGGCGGGACAGGGGAATCCTATGGCTACACCTTC.

The chain links TRBV4-1 to TRBJ1-4, with no clear D. Looked up from germline, CDR1 is MGHRA and CDR2 is YSYEKL. The CDR3 contains 14 residues. With 3 bases removed from V and 7 bases from J, the gap between germline ends came to 12 bases. CDR3: CASSHGLLSEKLFF. CDR3 in DNA: TGCGCCAGCAGCCATGGACTCTTATCTGAAAAACTGTTTTTT.

This clone was picked up one time. V is TRBV5-1 and J is TRBJ1-2, with D maybe TRBD1 (5 bases). The CDR3 is made up of 15 amino acids. The V end lost 2 bases, the J end lost 6 bases, and 17 bases lay between the germline ends. Germline V gene data show CDR1 as SGHRS and CDR2 as YFSETQ. CDR3 region: CASSLRDRDANGYTF. The CDR3 DNA is TGCGCCAGCAGCTTAAGGGACCGCGACGCGAATGGCTACACCTTC.

V and J are TRBV5-1 and TRBJ2-1; weak D call: TRBD2 (5 bases). The CDR3 consists of 15 residues. V lost 0 bases and J 2 bases, leaving 9 bases between the germline ends. Germline V gives CDR1 SGHRS, CDR2 YFSETQ. The CDR3 bases are TGCGCCAGCAGCTTGGAGAGCGGTACCTACAATGAGCAGTTCTTC. This encodes CASSLESGTYNEQFF.

Note on this clone: The sample holds other DNA sequences that translate to the same CDR3. The V and J genes are TRBV28 and TRBJ1-1; the D is unclear. The V end was cut by 3 bases, the J end by 2 bases, with 4 bases between. Germline CDR1 MDHEN, CDR2 SYDVKM. The CDR3 extends over 12 amino acids. CDR3: CASSFLNTEAFF. CDR3 nucleotides: TGTGCCAGCAGTTTTCTCAACACTGAAGCTTTCTTT.

In its sample, this clone was seen a few times. This chain joins TRBV10-3 and TRBJ1-2; maybe TRBD1 (5 bases). CDR1 ENHRY and CDR2 SYGVKD come from the germline V gene. The CDR3 has 15 residues. Trimming cost V 3 bases and J 8 bases, with 19 bases left between them. CDR3 region: CAISDGTAAIGGYTF. The CDR3 bases are TGTGCCATCAGTGACGGGACCGCCGCGATAGGGGGCTACACCTTC.

The chain is built from TRBV18 and TRBJ2-7, with 7 positions matching TRBD1. The CDR3 length is 14 residues. Unmatched junction bases numbered 4, after V lost 5 bases and J lost 0 bases. Per germline, CDR1 KGHSH and CDR2 LQKENI. The chain's CDR3 is CASSRTGDSYEQYF. The DNA of the CDR3 is TGTGCCAGCTCAAGGACAGGTGACTCCTACGAGCAGTACTTC.

In this sample, this clone turned up many times. This rearrangement joins TRBV11-3 to TRBJ1-1, with 8 bases aligning to TRBD1. The CDR3 spans 18 residues. J was trimmed by 0 bases and V by 5 bases; bases with no gene match: 14. Germline V gene data show CDR1 as SGHNT and CDR2 as YENEEA. CDR3 residues: CASSPGTGVYVLNTEAFF. CDR3 sequence (DNA): TGTGCCAGCAGCCCCGGGACAGGCGTGTATGTATTGAACACTGAAGCTTTCTTT. Drawing the rest from reference TRBV11-3 and TRBJ1-1, the complete variable domain is EAGVVQSPRYKIIEKKQPVAFWCNPISGHNTLYWYLQNLGQGPELLIRYENEEAVDDSQLPKDRFSAERLKGVDSTLKIQPAELGDSAVYLCASSPGTGVYVLNTEAFFGQGTRLTVV.

The CDR3 DNA reads as TGTGCCACCAGCAGATACACGGGAGGGCAAAATGAGCAGTTCTTC. It is translated as CATSRYTGGQNEQFF. This chain joins TRBV15 and TRBJ2-1; 8 bases match TRBD2. The CDR3 is 15 residues long. V shed 2 bases, J shed 7 bases, and the junction held 7 bases outside the gene matches. CDR1 and CDR2 from the germline V gene are LNHNV and YYDKDF (reference sequence).

The gene calls are TRBV28 and TRBJ1-1; D ambiguous. The length of the CDR3 is 14 residues. Trimming cost V 9 bases and J 4 bases, with 18 bases left between them. Per germline, CDR1 MDHEN and CDR2 SYDVKM. CDR3: CASKRDGVGTEAFF. The CDR3 coding sequence is TGTGCCAGTAAAAGAGATGGAGTGGGCACTGAAGCTTTCTTT.

This clone has a count of ten or more. The rearrangement uses TRBV4-1 and TRBJ2-7; D is unresolved. The V end lost 3 bases, the J end lost 2 bases, and 14 bases lay between the germline ends. This CDR3 spans 15 amino acids. CDR1 and CDR2 from the germline V gene are MGHRA and YSYEKL. The CDR3 loop is CASSHNPGPTYEQYF. The DNA for the CDR3 is TGCGCCAGCAGCCATAATCCGGGCCCGACCTACGAGCAGTACTTC.

The chain joins TRBV29-1 to TRBJ2-3; 8 bases fit TRBD2. V shed 6 bases, J shed 4 bases, and the junction held 9 bases outside the gene matches. This CDR3 region has 14 residues. The germline V gene encodes CDR1 SQVTM and CDR2 ANQGSEA. The CDR3 DNA sequence: TGCAGCGTCGCATCGGGACTAGGTGCAGATACGCAGTATTTT. Encoded protein: CSVASGLGADTQYF.

This clone was counted ten times or more. V is TRBV9 and J is TRBJ2-1; D unresolved. The germline V gene encodes CDR1 SGDLS and CDR2 YYNGEE. Trimming removed 4 bases from V and 6 bases from J, with 14 bases in between. CDR3 length: 14 residues. The CDR3 bases are TGTGCCAGCAGCTATATGACACCGGGCAATGAGCAGTTCTTC. Residues: CASSYMTPGNEQFF.

The chain employs TRBV28 and TRBJ2-1; D assignment may be TRBD1 or TRBD2 (5 bases each). The CDR3 contains 12 residues. Between the trimmed V and J ends, which lost 2 bases and 9 bases, there was a span of 8 bases. Germline V gene sequence: CDR1 MDHEN, CDR2 SYDVKM. As DNA, the CDR3 is TGTGCCAGCAGTTTACTGGGGGTTGAGCAGTTCTTC. The encoded protein is CASSLLGVEQFF.

Within the sample, this clone is medium-sized. This rearrangement joins TRBV15 to TRBJ2-3; maybe TRBD2 (5 bases). CDR1 and CDR2 from the germline V gene are LNHNV and YYDKDF (reference sequence). V lost 1 base and J lost 5, with 10 bases in between. This CDR3 is built from 14 residues. The CDR3 DNA reads as TGTGCCACCAGCAGAGTTCTAGCCGTAGATACGCAGTATTTT. Protein: CATSRVLAVDTQYF.